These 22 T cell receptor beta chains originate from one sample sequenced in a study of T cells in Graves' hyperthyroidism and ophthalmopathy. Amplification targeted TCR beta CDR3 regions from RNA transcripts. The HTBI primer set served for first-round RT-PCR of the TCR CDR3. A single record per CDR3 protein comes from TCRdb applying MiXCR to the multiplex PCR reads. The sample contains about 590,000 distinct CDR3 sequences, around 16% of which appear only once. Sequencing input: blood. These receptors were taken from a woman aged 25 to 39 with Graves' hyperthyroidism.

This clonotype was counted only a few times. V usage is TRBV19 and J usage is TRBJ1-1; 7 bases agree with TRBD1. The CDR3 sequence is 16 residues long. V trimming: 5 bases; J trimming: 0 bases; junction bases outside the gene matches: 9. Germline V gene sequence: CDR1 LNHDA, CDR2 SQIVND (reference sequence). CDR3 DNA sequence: TGTGCCAGTAGTCCGAACGCAGGGGGAATGAACACTGAAGCTTTCTTT. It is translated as CASSPNAGGMNTEAFF.

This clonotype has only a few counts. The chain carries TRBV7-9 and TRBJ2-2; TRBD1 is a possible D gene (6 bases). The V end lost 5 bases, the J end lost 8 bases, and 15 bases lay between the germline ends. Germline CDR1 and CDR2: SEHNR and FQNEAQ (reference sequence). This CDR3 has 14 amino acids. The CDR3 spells CASSPEGQVGELFF. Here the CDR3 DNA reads TGTGCCAGCAGCCCCGAGGGACAAGTGGGGGAGCTGTTTTTT.

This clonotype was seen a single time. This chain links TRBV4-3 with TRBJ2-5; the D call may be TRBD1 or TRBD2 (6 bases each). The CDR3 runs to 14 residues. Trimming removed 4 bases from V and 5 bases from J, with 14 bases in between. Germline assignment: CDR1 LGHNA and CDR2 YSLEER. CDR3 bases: TGCGCCAGCAGCCCCCCAGGGGCGGGGGAGACCCAGTACTTC. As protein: CASSPPGAGETQYF.

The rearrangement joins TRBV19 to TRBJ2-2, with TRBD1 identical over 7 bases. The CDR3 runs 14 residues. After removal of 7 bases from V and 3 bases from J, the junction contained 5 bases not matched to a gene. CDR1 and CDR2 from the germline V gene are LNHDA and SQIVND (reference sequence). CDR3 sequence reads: CASTTDRDTGELFF. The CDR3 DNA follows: TGTGCCAGTACCACAGACAGGGACACCGGGGAGCTGTTTTTT.

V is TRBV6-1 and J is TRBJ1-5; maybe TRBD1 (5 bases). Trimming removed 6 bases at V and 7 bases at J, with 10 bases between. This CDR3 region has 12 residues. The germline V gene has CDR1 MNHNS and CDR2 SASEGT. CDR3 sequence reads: CASRTGLQPQHF. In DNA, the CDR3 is TGTGCCAGCAGAACAGGTCTCCAGCCCCAGCATTTT.

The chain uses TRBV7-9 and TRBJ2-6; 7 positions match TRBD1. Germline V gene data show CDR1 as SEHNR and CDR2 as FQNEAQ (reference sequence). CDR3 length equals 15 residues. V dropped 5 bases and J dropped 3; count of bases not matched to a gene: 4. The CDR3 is CASSPQGYGANVLTF. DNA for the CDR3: TGTGCCAGCAGCCCACAGGGGTATGGGGCCAACGTCCTGACTTTC.

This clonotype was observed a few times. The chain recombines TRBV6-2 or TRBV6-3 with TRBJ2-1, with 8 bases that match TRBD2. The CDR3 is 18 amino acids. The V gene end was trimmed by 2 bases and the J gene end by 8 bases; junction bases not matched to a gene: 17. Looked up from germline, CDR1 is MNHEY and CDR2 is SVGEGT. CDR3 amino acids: CASSYPLQSGRLAYEQFF. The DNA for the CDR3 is TGTGCCAGCAGTTACCCCCTTCAGAGCGGGAGACTGGCTTATGAGCAGTTCTTC.

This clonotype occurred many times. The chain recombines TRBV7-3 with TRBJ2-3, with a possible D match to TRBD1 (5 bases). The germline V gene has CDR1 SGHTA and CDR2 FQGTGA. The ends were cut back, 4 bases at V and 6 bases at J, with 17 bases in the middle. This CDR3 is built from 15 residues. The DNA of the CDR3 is TGTGCCAGCAGCTCTACCGCGACAGCCCTGGATACGCAGTATTTT. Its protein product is CASSSTATALDTQYF.

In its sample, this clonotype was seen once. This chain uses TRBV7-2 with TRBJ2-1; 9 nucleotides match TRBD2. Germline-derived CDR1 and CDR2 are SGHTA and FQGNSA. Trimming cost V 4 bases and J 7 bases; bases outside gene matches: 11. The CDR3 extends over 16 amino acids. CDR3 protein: CASSYGGSGSSNEQFF. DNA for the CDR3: TGTGCCAGCAGCTATGGTGGTAGCGGGAGTTCAAATGAGCAGTTCTTC.

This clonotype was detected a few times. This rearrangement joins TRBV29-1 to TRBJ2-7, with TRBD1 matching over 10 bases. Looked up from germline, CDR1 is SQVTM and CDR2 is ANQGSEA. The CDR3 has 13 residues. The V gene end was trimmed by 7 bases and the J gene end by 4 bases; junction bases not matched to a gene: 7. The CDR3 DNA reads TGCAGCGCAGTAGGACAGGGGGGGTACGAGCAGTACTTC. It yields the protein CSAVGQGGYEQYF.

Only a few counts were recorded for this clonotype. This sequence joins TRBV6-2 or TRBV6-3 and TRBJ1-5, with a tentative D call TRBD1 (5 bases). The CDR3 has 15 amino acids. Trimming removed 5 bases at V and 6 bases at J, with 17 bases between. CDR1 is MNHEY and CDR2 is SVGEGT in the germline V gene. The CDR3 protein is CASSLQAGNSQPQHF. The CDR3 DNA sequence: TGTGCCAGCAGTCTACAGGCAGGGAATTCTCAGCCCCAGCATTTT.

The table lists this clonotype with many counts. CDR3 residues: CASSPREGTYEQYF. As DNA, the CDR3 is TGTGCCAGCAGCCCCCGGGAGGGGACCTACGAGCAGTACTTC. This sequence joins TRBV7-2 and TRBJ2-7; 8 nucleotides agree with TRBD2. Germline values: CDR1 SGHTA, CDR2 FQGNSA. This CDR3 spans 14 amino acids. V was clipped by 5 bases and J by 2 bases; unmatched bases: 5.

CDR3 nucleotides: TGTGCCAGCTCACGGGGGCGCGGGGATGAGCAGTTCTTC. This codes for CASSRGRGDEQFF. The chain links TRBV18 to TRBJ2-1; either TRBD1 or TRBD2 may supply D (6 bases each). The germline V and J ends were trimmed by 4 bases and 8 bases, with 12 bases remaining between them. Germline CDR1 and CDR2: KGHSH and LQKENI. The CDR3 is 13 amino acids.

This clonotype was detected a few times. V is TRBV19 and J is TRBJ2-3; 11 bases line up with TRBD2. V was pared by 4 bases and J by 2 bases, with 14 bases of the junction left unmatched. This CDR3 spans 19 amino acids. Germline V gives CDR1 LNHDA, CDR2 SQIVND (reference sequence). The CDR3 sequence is CASSKTRTGLAVFTDTQYF. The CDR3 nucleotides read TGTGCCAGTAGTAAAACCCGTACGGGACTAGCGGTCTTCACAGATACGCAGTATTTT.

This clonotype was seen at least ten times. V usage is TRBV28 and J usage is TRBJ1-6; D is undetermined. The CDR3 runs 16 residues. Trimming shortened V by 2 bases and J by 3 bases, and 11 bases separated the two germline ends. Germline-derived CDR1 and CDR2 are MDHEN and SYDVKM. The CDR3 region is CASSLRAANYNSPLHF. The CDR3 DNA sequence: TGTGCCAGCAGTTTAAGGGCAGCTAACTATAATTCACCCCTCCACTTT. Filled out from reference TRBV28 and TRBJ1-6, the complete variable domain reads DVKVTQSSRYLVKRTGEKVFLECVQDMDHENMFWYRQDPGLGLRLIYFSYDVKMKEKGDIPEGYSVSREKKERFSLILESASTNQTSMYLCASSLRAANYNSPLHFGNGTRLTVT.

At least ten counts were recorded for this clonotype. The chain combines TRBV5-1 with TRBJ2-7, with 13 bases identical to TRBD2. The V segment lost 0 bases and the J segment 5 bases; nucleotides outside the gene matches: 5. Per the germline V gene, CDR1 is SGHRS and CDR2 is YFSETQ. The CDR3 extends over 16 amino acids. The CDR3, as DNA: TGCGCCAGCAGCTTGGAAGGACTAGCGGGAGTTAACGAGCAGTACTTC. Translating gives CASSLEGLAGVNEQYF.

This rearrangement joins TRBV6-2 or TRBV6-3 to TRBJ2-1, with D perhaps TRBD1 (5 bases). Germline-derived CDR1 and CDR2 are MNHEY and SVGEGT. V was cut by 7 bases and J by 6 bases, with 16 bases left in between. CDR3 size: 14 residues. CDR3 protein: CASKGNNPPNEQFF. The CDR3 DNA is TGTGCCAGCAAGGGGAATAATCCCCCCAATGAGCAGTTCTTC.

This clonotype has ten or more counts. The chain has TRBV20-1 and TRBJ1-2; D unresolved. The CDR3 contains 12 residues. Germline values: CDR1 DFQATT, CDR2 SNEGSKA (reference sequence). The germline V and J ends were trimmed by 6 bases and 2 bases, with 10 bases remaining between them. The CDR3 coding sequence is TGCAGTGCCCCAATCCCAAACTATGGCTACACCTTC. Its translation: CSAPIPNYGYTF.

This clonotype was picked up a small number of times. The CDR3 reads CASSATGYTEAFF. The CDR3 region has the DNA TGTGCCAGCAGTGCAACAGGGTACACTGAAGCTTTCTTT. This chain links TRBV6-4 with TRBJ1-1; TRBD1 is a possible D gene (6 bases). V lost 4 bases to trimming and J lost 3 bases, with 9 bases between them. The CDR3 length is 13 residues. Germline CDR1 is MRHNA and CDR2 is SNTAGT.

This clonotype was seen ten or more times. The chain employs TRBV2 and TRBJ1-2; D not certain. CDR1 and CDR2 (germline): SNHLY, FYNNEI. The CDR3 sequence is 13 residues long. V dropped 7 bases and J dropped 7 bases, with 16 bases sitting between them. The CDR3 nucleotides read TGTGCCAGCACCGAGAGCGGGTTAGGTGGCTACACCTTC. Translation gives CASTESGLGGYTF.

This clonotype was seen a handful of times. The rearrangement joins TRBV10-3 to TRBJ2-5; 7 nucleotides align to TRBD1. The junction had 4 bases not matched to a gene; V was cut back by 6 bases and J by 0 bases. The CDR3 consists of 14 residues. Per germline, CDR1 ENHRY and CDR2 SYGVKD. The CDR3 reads CAIRRQGDQETQYF. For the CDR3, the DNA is TGTGCCATCAGAAGACAGGGAGACCAAGAGACCCAGTACTTC.

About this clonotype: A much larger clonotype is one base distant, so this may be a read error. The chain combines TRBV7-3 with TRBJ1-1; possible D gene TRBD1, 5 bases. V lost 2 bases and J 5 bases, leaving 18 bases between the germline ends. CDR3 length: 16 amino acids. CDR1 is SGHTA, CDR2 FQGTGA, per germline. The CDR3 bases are TGTGCCAGCAGCTTAGCTGGGGGGATAGGAGAAACTGAAGCTTTCTTT. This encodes CASSLAGGIGETEAFF.